This TCR beta chain was identified during a study of human T cells and chemical hapten exposure. Points from the study as a whole: No change in TCRs above 1 in 1000 frequency was produced by DPC sensitization. The donors suffered from alopecia, so their immune response may not match that of healthy people.

Trimming shortened V by 2 bases and J by 5 bases, and 9 bases separated the two germline ends. The CDR3 sequence is 13 residues long. Germline CDR1 reads SGHTA; CDR2 reads FQGTGA. For this clonotype: The antigen is not known.

Each CDR3 protein gets one entry after TCRdb re-called the RACE reads with MiXCR. The repertoire holds some 89,000 distinct CDR3 sequences, with about 10% as singletons. Time point denoted: patch test 2, 6 weeks after DPC sensitization. Treatment meaning: therapeutic diphenylcyclopropenone sensitization with weekly scalp DPC. The sequence was obtained from a woman between 25 and 40 years old with alopecia areata. Some clones in this sample may be carry-over from other donors' samples. Sequencing used whole blood, obtained in connection with sensitization to the hapten diphenylcyclopropenone (DPC). The chain links TRBV7-3 to TRBJ1-1; D is undetermined. The CDR3 DNA is TGTGCCAGCAGCTTACTTATGGGGACTGAAGCTTTCTTT. This codes for CASSLLMGTEAFF.